The clone carrying this TCR beta chain came up a few times. This record comes from a study of patients and donors after allogeneic stem cell transplantation. The V and J ends lost 5 bases and 2 bases respectively, with 8 bases between them. The CDR3 covers 12 residues. Germline V gives CDR1 DFQATT, CDR2 SNEGSKA (reference sequence). In TCRdb, the RT-PCR reads were re-called with MiXCR into one record per CDR3 protein. The sample contains some 90,000 distinct CDR3 sequences, 48% of which appear only once. The sequenced sample consisted of blood, either unsorted or a sorted T cell fraction (not recorded which). The chain carries TRBV20-1 and TRBJ2-3; D unclear. The TCR sequence derives from a human donor who was either an allogeneic HSCT recipient or a stem cell or donor lymphocyte infusion donor (not recorded which). It is not recorded whose cells these are; they may come from a transplant donor. This CDR3 is CSAGPNTDTQYF. For the CDR3, the DNA is TGCAGTGCTGGACCCAACACAGATACGCAGTATTTT.